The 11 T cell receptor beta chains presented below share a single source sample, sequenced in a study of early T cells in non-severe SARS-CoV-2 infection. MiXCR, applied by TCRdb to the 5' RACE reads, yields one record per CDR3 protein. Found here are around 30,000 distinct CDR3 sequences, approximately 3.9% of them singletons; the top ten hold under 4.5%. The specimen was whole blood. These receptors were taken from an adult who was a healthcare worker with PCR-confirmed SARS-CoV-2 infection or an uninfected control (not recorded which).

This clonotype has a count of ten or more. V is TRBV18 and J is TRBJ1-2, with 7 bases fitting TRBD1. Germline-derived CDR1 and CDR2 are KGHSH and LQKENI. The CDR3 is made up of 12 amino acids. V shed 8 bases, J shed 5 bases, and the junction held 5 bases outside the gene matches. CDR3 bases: TGTGCCAGCGCAGGGACAGAGTATGGCTACACCTTC. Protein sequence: CASAGTEYGYTF. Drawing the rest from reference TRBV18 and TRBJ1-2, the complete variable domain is NAGVMQNPRHLVRRRGQEARLRCSPMKGHSHVYWYRQLPEEGLKFMVYLQKENIIDESGMPKERFSAEFPKEGPSILRIQQVVRGDSAAYFCASAGTEYGYTFGSGTRLTVV.

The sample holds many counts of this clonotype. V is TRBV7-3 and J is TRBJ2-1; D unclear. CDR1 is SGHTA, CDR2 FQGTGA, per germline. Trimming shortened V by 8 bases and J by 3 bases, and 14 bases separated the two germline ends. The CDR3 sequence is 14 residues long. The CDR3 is CASAQRSDYNEQFF. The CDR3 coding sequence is TGTGCCAGCGCGCAGCGTTCGGACTACAATGAGCAGTTCTTC.

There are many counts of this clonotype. The CDR3 sequence: CASSLARAGSEQFF. The CDR3 bases are TGTGCCAGCAGCTTAGCCAGGGCCGGGAGCGAGCAGTTCTTC. The rearrangement joins TRBV11-2 to TRBJ2-1, with D possibly TRBD2 on 6 matching bases. V was pared by 1 base and J by 10 bases, with 14 bases between. CDR1 is SGHAT, CDR2 FQNNGV, per germline. The CDR3 has 14 residues.

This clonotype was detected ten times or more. CDR3 in DNA: TGTGCCAGCAGCGTAGAGGAGTCTGGGGCCAACGTCCTGACTTTC. Protein product: CASSVEESGANVLTF. This sequence joins TRBV9 and TRBJ2-6; D unclear. Looked up from germline, CDR1 is SGDLS and CDR2 is YYNGEE. Trimming shortened V by 0 bases and J by 1 base, and 5 bases separated the two germline ends. CDR3 size: 15 residues.

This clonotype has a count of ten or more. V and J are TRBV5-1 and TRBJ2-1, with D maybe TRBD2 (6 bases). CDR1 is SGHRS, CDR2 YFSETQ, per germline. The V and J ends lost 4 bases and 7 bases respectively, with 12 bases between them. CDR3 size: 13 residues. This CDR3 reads CASSAHAGNEQFF. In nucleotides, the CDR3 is TGCGCCAGCAGCGCCCACGCGGGGAATGAGCAGTTCTTC.

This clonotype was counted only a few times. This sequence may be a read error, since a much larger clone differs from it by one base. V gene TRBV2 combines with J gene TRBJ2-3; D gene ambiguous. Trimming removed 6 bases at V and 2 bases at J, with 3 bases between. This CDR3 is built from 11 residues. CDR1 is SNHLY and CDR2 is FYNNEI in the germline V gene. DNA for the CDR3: TGTGCCAGCAGGAACACAGATACGCAGTATTTT. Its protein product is CASRNTDTQYF.

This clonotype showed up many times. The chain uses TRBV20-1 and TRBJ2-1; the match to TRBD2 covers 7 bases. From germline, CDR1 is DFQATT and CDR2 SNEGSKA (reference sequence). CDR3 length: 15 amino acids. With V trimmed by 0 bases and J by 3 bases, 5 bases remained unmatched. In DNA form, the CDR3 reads TGCAGTGCTAGAGATCGCCTAGCGGTCTACAATGAGCAGTTCTTC. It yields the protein CSARDRLAVYNEQFF.

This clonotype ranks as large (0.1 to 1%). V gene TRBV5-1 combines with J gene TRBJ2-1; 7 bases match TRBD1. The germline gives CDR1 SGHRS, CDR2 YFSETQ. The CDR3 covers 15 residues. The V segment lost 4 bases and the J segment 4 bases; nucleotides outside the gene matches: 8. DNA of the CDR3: TGCGCCAGCAGCCCGGGACAGAACCGTTACAATGAGCAGTTCTTC. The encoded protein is CASSPGQNRYNEQFF. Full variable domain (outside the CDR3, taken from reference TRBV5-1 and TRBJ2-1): KAGVTQTPRYLIKTRGQQVTLSCSPISGHRSVSWYQQTPGQGLQFLFEYFSETQRNKGNFPGRFSGRQFSNSRSEMNVSTLELGDSALYLCASSPGQNRYNEQFFGPGTRLTVL.

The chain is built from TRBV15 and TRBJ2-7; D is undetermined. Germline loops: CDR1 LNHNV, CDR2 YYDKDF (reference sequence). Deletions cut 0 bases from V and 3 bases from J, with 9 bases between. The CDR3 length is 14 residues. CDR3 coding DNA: TGTGCCACCAGCAGAGATGGCCCCGGCTACGAGCAGTACTTC. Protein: CATSRDGPGYEQYF.

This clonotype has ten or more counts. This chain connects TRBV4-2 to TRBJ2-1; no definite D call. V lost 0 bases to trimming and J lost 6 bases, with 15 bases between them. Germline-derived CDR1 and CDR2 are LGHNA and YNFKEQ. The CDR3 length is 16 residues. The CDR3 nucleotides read TGTGCCAGCAGCCAAGAGGGTCCCCCACCCCTCAATGAGCAGTTCTTC. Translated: CASSQEGPPPLNEQFF.

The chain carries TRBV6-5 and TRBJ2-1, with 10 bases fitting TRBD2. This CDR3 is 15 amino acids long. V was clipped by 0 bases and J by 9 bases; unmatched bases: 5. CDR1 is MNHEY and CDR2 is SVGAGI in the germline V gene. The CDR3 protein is CASSYSASGSAEQFF. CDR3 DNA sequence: TGTGCCAGCAGTTACTCGGCTAGCGGGAGTGCTGAGCAGTTCTTC.